This TCR beta chain was captured by sequencing in a study of T cells in Graves' hyperthyroidism and ophthalmopathy (dated by TCRdb to the late 2010s). Some background on the complete study: Peripheral blood was sampled at the time of initial diagnosis, prior to any treatment. To identify TCR V-J signatures that set the groups apart, the researchers used a discovery cohort of 90 to 100 patients, made up of roughly 40 with Graves' ophthalmopathy and 57 with stable Graves' hyperthyroidism. Prospective prediction of ophthalmopathy was tested in an independent validation cohort of 18 hyperthyroidism patients and 15 to 17 patients who later progressed to ophthalmopathy. For training and testing, the roughly 97 patients in the discovery cohort were randomly divided in a 7:3 ratio. The study also compared thyroid tissue and blood T-cell repertoires from roughly 6 Graves' hyperthyroidism patients. Once sampling was done, hyperthyroidism patients were given methimazole at a starting dose of 30 mg daily, whereas ophthalmopathy patients were given high-dose intravenous methylprednisolone. The paper reports TCR Vbeta CDR3 sequencing of 140 or so peripheral blood samples: some 41 ophthalmopathy, 75 to 80 hyperthyroidism and approximately 17 progressor patients. The research as a whole found: In validation, the model predicted progression to ophthalmopathy with just under 71% sensitivity and roughly 75% specificity, a median of around 6.6 months before onset. A 13 V-J signature model separated ophthalmopathy from stable hyperthyroidism, with approximately 87% sensitivity and approximately 81% specificity in cross-validation and 80%/75% in testing. Sample size was not statistically predetermined, and investigators were not blinded to group allocation. Most expanded thyroid clonotypes (frequency above 0.001) were also found in blood, which suggests that blood repertoires may mirror thyroid immune responses.

Comments on this clonotype: Its specific antigen is unknown. Per-base quality was not reported, and no clone a single base away is much larger than it.

Stable Graves' hyperthyroidism was defined as no progression to ophthalmopathy during 18 months of follow-up. Hyperthyroidism patients were newly diagnosed, with disease duration under 2 months, and aged 18 to 65 years. Patients with uncontrolled infections, other autoimmune diseases, pregnancy or lactation were excluded. Diagnoses were established on the basis of clinical symptoms, serum thyroxine and TRAb, thyroid ultrasound, and orbital computed tomography. PBMCs were separated from under 12 ml of fresh peripheral blood using Ficoll-Paque density gradient centrifugation. Trizol reagent was used to extract total RNA, and RNA quality was then checked on an Agilent 2100 Bioanalyzer. The TCR beta CDR3 regions were amplified from RNA transcripts. The first round of RT-PCR for the TCR CDR3 was performed with the HTBI primer set and the Qiagen OneStep RT-PCR kit. Libraries were constructed in a second round of multiplex PCR, after which size selection and purification were carried out. Sequencing of the libraries was done on an Illumina HiSeq2000 using paired-end 100 bp reads. Under the source paper's analysis protocol: SOAPnuke was used to process the raw data, throwing out any read that contained adapters or uncalled bases, had a mean Phred below 15, or lacked an exact constant-primer or identifier match. High-quality paired reads were merged using COPE v1.2.5, and each unique nucleotide sequence was defined as a clonotype. MiTCR v1.1 was used to align the clonotypes against IMGT TRBV, TRBD and TRBJ reference segments. Only V-J combinations with frequency above 0.0001, covering approximately 99% of repertoires, were analysed. A TCS score was defined as the ratio between F50 (clonal expansion) and ExV (chaos), using BLOSUM62-based TCRdist between CDR3 peptides within each V-J. Welch's t-statistics and random forest reduced several hundred V-J features to 13, which were used in a naive Bayes classifier (R e1071). TCRdb's own reprocessing of the public reads used fastp at Q25 and MiXCR and kept productive beta chains. Each record represents a unique CDR3 protein, reported with the most common genes and DNA among its rows. Clone size and V and J calls follow TCRdb, not the original study. This sample is represented by about 290,000 distinct CDR3 sequences; 15% to 20% of them were singletons. The top ten clones comprise approximately 31% of the sample.

The V end loses 7 bases and the J end loses 5 bases, and a stretch of 20 bases separates them. Per the germline V gene (reference sequence), LNHDA is the CDR1 and SQIVND is the CDR2. There are 16 amino acids in the CDR3, from cysteine to phenylalanine inclusive. Only CDR3 DNA is held: 48 bases, read in frame from base 1. The source of this sequence is a man under 40 with Graves' hyperthyroidism. Sequencing was performed on blood. This chain joins TRBV19 to TRBJ1-4; the D gene remains uncertain. This receptor carries the CDR3 CASKKSRDTPNEKLFF. In nucleotides, the sequence is TGTGCCAGTAAGAAGTCCCGAGACACTCCGAATGAAAAACTGTTTTTT.